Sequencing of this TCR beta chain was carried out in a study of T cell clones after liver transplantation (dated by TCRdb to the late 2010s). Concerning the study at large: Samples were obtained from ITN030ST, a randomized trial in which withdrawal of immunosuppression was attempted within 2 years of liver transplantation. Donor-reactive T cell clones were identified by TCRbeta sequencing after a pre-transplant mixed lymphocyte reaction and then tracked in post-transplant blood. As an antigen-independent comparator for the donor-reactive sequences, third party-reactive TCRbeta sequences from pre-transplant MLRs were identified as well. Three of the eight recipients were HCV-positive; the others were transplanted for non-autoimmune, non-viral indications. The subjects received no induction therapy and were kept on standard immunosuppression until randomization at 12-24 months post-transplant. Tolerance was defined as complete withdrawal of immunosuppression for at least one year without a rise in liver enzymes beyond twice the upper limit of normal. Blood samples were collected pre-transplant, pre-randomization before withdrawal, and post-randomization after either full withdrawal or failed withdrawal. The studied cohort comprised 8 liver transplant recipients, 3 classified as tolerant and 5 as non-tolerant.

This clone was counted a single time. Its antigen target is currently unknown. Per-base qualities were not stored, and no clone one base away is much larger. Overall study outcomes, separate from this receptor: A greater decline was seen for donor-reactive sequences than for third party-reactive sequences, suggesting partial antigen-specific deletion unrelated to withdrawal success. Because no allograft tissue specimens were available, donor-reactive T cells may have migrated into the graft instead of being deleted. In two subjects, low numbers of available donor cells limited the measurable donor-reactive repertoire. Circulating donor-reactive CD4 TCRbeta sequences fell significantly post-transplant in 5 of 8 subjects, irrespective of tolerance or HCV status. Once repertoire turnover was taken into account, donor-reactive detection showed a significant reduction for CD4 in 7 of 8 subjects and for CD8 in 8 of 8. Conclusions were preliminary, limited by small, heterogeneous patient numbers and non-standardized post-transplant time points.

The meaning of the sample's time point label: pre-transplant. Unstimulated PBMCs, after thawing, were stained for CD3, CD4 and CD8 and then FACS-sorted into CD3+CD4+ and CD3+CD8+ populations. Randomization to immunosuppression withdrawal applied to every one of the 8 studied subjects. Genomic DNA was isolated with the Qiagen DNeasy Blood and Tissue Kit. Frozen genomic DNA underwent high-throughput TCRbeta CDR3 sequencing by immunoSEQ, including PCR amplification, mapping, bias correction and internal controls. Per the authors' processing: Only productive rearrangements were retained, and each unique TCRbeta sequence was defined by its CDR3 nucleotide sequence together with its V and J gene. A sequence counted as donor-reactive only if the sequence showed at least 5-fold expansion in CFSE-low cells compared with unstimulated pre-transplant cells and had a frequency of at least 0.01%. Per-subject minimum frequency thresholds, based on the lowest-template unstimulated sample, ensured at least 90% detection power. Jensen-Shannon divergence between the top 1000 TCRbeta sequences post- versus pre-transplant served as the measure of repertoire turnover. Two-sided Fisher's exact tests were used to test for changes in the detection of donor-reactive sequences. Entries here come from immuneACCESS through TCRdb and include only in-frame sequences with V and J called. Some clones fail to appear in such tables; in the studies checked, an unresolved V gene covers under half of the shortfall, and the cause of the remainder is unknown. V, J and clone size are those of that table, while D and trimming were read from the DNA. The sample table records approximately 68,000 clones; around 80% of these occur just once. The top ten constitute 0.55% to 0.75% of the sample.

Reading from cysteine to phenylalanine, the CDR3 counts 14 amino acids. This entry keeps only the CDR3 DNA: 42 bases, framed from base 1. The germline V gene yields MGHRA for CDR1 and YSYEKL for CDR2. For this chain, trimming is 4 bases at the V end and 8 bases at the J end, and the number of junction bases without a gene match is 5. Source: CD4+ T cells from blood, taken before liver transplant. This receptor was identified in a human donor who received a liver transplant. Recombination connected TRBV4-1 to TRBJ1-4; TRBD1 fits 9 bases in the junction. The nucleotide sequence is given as TGCGCCAGCAGCCGACAGGGGGTTACGGAAAAACTGTTTTTT. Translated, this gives CASSRQGVTEKLFF.